This entry is about one T cell receptor (beta chain). Its antigen is currently unknown. The junction does not match germline at one end; this may be a read error. The data were taken from a study of cytomegalovirus exposure and HLA in healthy donors. Study conclusions and caveats: Subsequent analysis of the 120 or so validation repertoires found a tendency for first-cohort TCR clusters to co-occur.

Assay used: immunoSEQ multiplex PCR; TCRdb lists only in-frame clones, some missing. The top ten hold 4.5% of the sample, which has around 140,000 clones, approximately 88% seen once. This CDR3 is 16 amino acids long. The germline gives CDR1 MDHEN, CDR2 SYDVKM. The source is a man between 18 and 35 years old in good health and CMV-seropositive. The specimen was PBMCs. The genes are TRBV28 and TRBJ1-3; a weak D match, TRBD1 (6 bases). The CDR3 here is CASILQGLNSGNTIYF. For the CDR3, the DNA is TGTGCCAGCATTTTACAGGGACTTAACTCTGGAAACACCATATATTTT.